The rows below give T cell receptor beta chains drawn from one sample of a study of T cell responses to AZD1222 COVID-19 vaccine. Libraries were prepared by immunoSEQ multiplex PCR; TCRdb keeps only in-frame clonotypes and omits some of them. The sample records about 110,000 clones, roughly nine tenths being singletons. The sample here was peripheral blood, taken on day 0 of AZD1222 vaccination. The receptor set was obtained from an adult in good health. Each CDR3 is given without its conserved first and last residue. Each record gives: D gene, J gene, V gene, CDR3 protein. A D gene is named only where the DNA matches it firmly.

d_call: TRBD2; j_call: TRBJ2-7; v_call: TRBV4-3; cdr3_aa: ASSQDYLGGSGRNEQY
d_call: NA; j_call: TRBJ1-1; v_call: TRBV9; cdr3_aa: ASSLQTNTEAF
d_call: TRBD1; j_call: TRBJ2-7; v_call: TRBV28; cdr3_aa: ASRTGSLSEQY
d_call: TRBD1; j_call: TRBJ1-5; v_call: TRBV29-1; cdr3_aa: SVRGTGPDQPQH
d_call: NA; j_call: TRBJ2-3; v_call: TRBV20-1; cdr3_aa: SASLGGGPLTDTQY
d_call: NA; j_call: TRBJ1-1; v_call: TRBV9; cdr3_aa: ASSGQMNTEAF
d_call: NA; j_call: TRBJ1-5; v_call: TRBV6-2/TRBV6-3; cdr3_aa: ASSTTAQGSNQPQH
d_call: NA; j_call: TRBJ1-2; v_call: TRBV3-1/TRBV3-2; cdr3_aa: ASSQDRTVGSGYT
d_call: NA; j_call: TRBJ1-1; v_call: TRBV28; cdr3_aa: ASSFYGGFEAF
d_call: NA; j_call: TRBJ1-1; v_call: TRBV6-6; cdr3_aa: ASSSGGASEAF
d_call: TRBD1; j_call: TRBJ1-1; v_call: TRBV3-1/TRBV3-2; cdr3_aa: ASSLQGTMNTEAF
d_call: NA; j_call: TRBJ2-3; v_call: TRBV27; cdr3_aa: ASSLYGKTDTQY
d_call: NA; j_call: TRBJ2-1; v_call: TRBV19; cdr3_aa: ASSIRMDTYNEQF
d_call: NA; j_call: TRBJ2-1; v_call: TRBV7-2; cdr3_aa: ASSLVVGTHNEQF
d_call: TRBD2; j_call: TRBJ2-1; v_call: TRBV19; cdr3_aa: ASNLAENNEQF
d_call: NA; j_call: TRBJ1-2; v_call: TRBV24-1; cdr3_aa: ATSDLRQNYGYT
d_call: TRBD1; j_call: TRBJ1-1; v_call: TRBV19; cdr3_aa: ASSGTANTEAF
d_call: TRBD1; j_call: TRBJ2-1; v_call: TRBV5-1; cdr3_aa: ASSLQGTGSYNEQF
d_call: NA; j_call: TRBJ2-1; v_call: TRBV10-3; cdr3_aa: AISEGLSYNEQF